This TCR beta chain originates from a study of tumor-infiltrating lymphocytes in localized non-small cell lung cancer. About the study: The cohort mixed smokers and never-smokers, several histologies, and some post-neoadjuvant-chemotherapy samples. From each patient, both tumor and uninvolved lung, non-adjacent to tumor, were sampled.

Profiled with immunoSEQ multiplex PCR; TCRdb holds only in-frame clones, not every one. The sample shows about 13,000 clones, approximately 70% of them seen only once. Overall study results and limits: TCR sequencing covered a subset of patients with enough tissue. Immunotypes IM1 and IM2 had similar TCR-derived T-cell fractions.

There are 17 residues in the CDR3. The V and J ends lost 1 base and 6 bases, in that order; junction bases with no gene match: 10. In germline, CDR1 is SGHRS, CDR2 YFSETQ. Details on this clone: What it binds is not known.

Material: lung tumor tissue. This TCR came from a human donor with non-small cell lung cancer. This sequence joins TRBV5-1 and TRBJ2-1; 10 bases are shared with TRBD1. CDR3 sequence (DNA): TGCGCCAGCAGCTTGATTTCGGGACAGGGGATACTCAATGAGCAGTTCTTC. This codes for CASSLISGQGILNEQFF.